This record covers a single TCR beta chain. Its cognate antigen is unknown. CDR1 is LGHNA and CDR2 is YSLEER in the germline V gene. The CDR3 is made up of 15 amino acids. The ends lost 0 bases at V and 3 bases at J; junction bases unmatched: 5. The data are from a study of cytomegalovirus exposure and HLA in healthy donors. About the study: Genetic ancestry analysis placed around four fifths of the 300 to 500 donors that were genotyped in the Caucasian-associated cluster.

Whole-study findings and limits: Immune exposure data for these donors was limited to CMV serostatus. As a later analysis showed, a missense DCLRE1C variant was linked to trimming of TCR beta V- and J-genes. The later analysis indicated that the majority of CMV-associated TCR beta chains appeared HLA-restricted.

Primers for the PCR totalled 60 Vbeta and 13 Jbeta. Clones were read by immunoSEQ multiplex PCR, and TCRdb kept only the in-frame ones, dropping some. The data show some 200,000 clones, with roughly four fifths seen just once and more than 2% held by the top ten. The TCR originated in a woman aged 25 to 45 in good health and CMV-seropositive. V is TRBV4-3 and J is TRBJ2-7; 7 bases are shared with TRBD2. Specimen: PBMCs. The DNA for the CDR3 is TGCGCCAGCAGCCAAGAATATGGCGGGGGCTACGAGCAGTACTTC. It specifies CASSQEYGGGYEQYF.